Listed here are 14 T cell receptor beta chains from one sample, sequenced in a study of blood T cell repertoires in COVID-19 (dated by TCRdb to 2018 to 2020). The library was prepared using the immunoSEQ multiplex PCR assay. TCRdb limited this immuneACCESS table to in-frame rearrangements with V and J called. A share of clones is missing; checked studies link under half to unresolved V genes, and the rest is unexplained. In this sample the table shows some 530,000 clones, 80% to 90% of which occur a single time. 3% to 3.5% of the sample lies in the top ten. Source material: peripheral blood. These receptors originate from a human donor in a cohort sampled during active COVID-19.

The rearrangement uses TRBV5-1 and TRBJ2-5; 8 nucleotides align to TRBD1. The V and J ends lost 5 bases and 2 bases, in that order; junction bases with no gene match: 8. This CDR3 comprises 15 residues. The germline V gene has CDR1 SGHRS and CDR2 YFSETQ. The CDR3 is CASSLLRTGQETQYF. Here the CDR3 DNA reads TGCGCCAGCAGTCTCCTCCGGACAGGGCAAGAGACCCAGTACTTC.

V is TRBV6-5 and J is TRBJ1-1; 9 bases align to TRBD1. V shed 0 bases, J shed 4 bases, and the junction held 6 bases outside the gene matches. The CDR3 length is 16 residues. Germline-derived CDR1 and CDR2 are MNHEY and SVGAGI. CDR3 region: CASSYSRDRVGTEAFF. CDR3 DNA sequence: TGTGCCAGCAGTTACTCCCGGGACAGGGTCGGCACTGAAGCTTTCTTT.

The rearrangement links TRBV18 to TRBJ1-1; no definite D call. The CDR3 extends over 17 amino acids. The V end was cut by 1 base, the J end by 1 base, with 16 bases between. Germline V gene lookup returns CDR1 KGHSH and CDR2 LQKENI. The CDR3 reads CASSPLRAGDGNTEAFF. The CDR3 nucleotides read TGTGCCAGCTCACCACTACGGGCGGGAGACGGGAACACTGAAGCTTTCTTT.

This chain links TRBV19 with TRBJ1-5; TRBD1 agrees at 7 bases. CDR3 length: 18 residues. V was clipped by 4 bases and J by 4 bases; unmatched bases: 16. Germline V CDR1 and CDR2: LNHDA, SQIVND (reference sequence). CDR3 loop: CASSSFTGTDPKNQPQHF. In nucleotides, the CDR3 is TGTGCCAGTAGTAGCTTTACCGGGACAGACCCTAAAAATCAGCCCCAGCATTTT.

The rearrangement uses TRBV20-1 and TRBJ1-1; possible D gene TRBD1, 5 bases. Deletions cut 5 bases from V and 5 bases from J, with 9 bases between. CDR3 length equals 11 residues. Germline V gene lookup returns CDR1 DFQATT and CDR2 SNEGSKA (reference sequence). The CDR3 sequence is CSAHRSTEAFF. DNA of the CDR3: TGCAGTGCTCACAGGTCAACTGAAGCTTTCTTT.

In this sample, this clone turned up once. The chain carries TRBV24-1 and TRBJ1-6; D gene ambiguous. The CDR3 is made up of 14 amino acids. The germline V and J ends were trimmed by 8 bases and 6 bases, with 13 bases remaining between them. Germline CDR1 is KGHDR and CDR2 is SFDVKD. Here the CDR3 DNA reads TGTGCCACCAAGAAGCTAGACCTTAATTCACCCCTCCACTTT. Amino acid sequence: CATKKLDLNSPLHF.

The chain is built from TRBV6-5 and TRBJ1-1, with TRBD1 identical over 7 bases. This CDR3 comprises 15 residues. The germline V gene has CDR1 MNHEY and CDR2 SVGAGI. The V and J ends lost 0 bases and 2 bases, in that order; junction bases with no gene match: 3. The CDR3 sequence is CASSYSNRGNTEAFF. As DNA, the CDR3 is TGTGCCAGCAGTTACTCGAACAGGGGAAACACTGAAGCTTTCTTT.

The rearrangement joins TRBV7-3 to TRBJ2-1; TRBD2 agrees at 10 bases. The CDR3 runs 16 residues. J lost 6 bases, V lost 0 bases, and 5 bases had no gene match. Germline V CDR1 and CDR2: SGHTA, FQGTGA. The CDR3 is CASSLTASGSLNEQFF. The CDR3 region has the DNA TGTGCCAGCAGCTTAACGGCTAGCGGGAGTCTCAATGAGCAGTTCTTC.

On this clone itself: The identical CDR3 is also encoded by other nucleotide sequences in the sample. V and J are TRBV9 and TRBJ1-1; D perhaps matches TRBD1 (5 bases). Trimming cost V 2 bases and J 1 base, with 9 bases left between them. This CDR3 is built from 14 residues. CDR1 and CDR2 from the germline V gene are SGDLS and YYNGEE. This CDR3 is CASSVDRRNTEAFF. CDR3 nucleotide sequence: TGTGCCAGCAGCGTTGACAGAAGGAACACTGAAGCTTTCTTT.

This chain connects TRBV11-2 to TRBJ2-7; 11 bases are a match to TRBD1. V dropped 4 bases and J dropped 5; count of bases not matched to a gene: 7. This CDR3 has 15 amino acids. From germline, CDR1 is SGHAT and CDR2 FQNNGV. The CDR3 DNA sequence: TGTGCCAGCAGCTCGAGTGGGACAGGGGGACACGAGCAGTACTTC. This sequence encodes CASSSSGTGGHEQYF.

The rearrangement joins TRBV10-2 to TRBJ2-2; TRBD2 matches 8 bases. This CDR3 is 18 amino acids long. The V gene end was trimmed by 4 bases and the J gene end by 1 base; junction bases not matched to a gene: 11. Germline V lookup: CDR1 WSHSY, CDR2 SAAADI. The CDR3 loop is CASSALSGGPLNTGELFF. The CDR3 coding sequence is TGCGCCAGCAGTGCGTTGAGCGGGGGACCTTTGAACACCGGGGAGCTGTTTTTT.

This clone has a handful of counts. Here the CDR3 reads CASSTRQANYGYTF. The CDR3 DNA reads TGTGCCAGCAGTACCCGACAGGCTAACTATGGCTACACCTTC. V is TRBV27 and J is TRBJ1-2; possible D gene TRBD1, 6 bases. The germline V and J ends were trimmed by 5 bases and 0 bases, with 10 bases remaining between them. In germline, CDR1 is MNHEY, CDR2 SMNVEV (reference sequence). This CDR3 contains 14 residues.

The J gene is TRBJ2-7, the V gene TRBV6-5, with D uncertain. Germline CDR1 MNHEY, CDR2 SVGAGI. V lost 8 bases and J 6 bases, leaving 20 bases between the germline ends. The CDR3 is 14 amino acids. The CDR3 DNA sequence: TGTGCCAGCCGCACGGCCGGCGGAGTTCGCGAGCAGTACTTC. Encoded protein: CASRTAGGVREQYF.

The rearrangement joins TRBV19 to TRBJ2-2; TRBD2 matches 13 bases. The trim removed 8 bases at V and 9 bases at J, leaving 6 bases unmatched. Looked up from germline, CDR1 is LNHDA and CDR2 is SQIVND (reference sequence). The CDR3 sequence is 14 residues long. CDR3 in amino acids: CASGPGTSGRELFF. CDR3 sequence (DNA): TGTGCCAGTGGTCCCGGGACTAGCGGGAGGGAGCTGTTTTTT.